The 30 T cell receptor beta chains presented below share a single source sample, sequenced in a study of blood T cell repertoires in COVID-19. The data were produced by immunoSEQ multiplex PCR, yet TCRdb's version contains in-frame clones alone and is incomplete. This table holds roughly 340,000 clones, 80% to 90% found once. Sequenced input: PBMCs or T cells enriched from blood (not recorded which). These receptors all come from a man between 18 and 29 years old who had recovered from COVID-19.

This chain uses TRBV5-1 with TRBJ1-1, with D tentatively TRBD1 (5 bases). The CDR3 extends over 14 amino acids. The germline V gene has CDR1 SGHRS and CDR2 YFSETQ. V dropped 0 bases and J dropped 6 bases, with 12 bases sitting between them. The DNA of the CDR3 is TGCGCCAGCAGCTTGGCCAGGGAAAGGGCTGAAGCTTTCTTT. Amino acids: CASSLARERAEAFF.

The CDR3 region is CASSTPDTINYGYTF. The CDR3 nucleotides read TGTGCCAGTAGTACTCCGGACACAATCAACTATGGCTACACCTTC. V gene TRBV19 combines with J gene TRBJ1-2; perhaps TRBD1 as D (5 bases). Trimming stripped 4 bases from V and 2 bases from J, with 14 bases between. The CDR3 sequence is 15 residues long. From germline, CDR1 is LNHDA and CDR2 SQIVND (reference sequence).

The chain uses TRBV5-4 and TRBJ2-7, with TRBD1 identical over 10 bases. Germline V gene lookup returns CDR1 SGHNT and CDR2 YYREEE (reference sequence). The CDR3 extends over 16 amino acids. J gave up 4 bases and V 1 base, and 8 bases lay outside the gene matches. CDR3 sequence reads: CASSLPDRDRGYEQYF. CDR3 bases: TGTGCCAGCAGCTTGCCCGATCGGGACAGGGGTTACGAGCAGTACTTC.

This chain connects TRBV7-6 to TRBJ1-1; weak D call: TRBD1 (6 bases). The V end was cut by 1 base, the J end by 7 bases, with 13 bases between. The CDR3 loop spans 14 amino acids. Germline V gene sequence: CDR1 SGHVS, CDR2 FNYEAQ. CDR3 bases: TGTGCCAGCAGCTTAGGTCTACAGGGCGATGAAGCTTTCTTT. Its protein is CASSLGLQGDEAFF.

Regarding this clone: This CDR3 fails to terminate in the conserved phenylalanine or tryptophan, so it likely reflects a read error. No DNA is shown, since the ends of the CDR3 on it are uncertain; the CDR3 is the one TCRdb lists. CDR3 region: CASSLGDRGRL. The chain joins TRBV5-1 to TRBJ1-6; the table assigns TRBD1, which was not confirmed against the DNA. The V gene's germline CDR1 is SGHRS and CDR2 YFSETQ. The CDR3 is 11 amino acids in total, end residues counted.

The chain uses TRBV5-6 and TRBJ2-1, with D possibly TRBD1 on 5 matching bases. The germline CDR1 and CDR2 sequences are SGHDT and YYEEEE. V shed 1 base and J shed 8 bases, with 16 bases lying between them. This CDR3 is built from 15 residues. The CDR3 protein is CASSLRGPSVDEQFF. In DNA form, the CDR3 reads TGTGCCAGCAGCTTGAGGGGCCCCAGCGTGGATGAGCAGTTCTTC.

The chain uses TRBV29-1 and TRBJ2-2, with 7 bases fitting TRBD2. Germline CDR1 and CDR2: SQVTM and ANQGSEA. Trimming at V came to 7 bases and at J to 4 bases, leaving 6 bases not matched to a gene. The CDR3 is made up of 13 amino acids. CDR3 in DNA: TGCAGCGCGGGGAGGGCGGCCACCGGGGAGCTGTTTTTT. Amino acid sequence: CSAGRAATGELFF.

A few counts support this clone. The rearrangement uses TRBV9 and TRBJ1-6; possibly TRBD1 for D (6 bases). The CDR3 spans 14 residues. CDR1 SGDLS and CDR2 YYNGEE come from the germline V gene. V was shortened by 3 bases and J by 14 bases, with 18 bases between the two germline ends. CDR3 nucleotides: TGTGCCAGCAGCGAGGGGGGGCAGGTTGGGTCCCTCCACTTT. This translates into CASSEGGQVGSLHF.

Points on this clone: This sample also contains other DNA sequences that code for the same CDR3. This chain connects TRBV5-1 to TRBJ2-2; no clear D. This CDR3 comprises 13 residues. The V end was cut by 0 bases, the J end by 5 bases, with 5 bases between. Germline assignment: CDR1 SGHRS and CDR2 YFSETQ. The CDR3 DNA sequence: TGCGCCAGCAGCTTGGCGGGTACCGGGGAGCTGTTTTTT. It encodes CASSLAGTGELFF.

This clone appeared a single time. The chain uses TRBV21-1 and TRBJ2-2; TRBD2 is taken as the D call from the table, unchecked against the DNA. TRBV21-1 is annotated as a pseudogene. The CDR3 has 18 amino acids. The CDR3 loop reads CASRGAGGLGGNTGELFF. CDR3 bases: TGTGCCAGCAGGGGAGCGGGAGGGCTTGGGGGGAACACCGGGGAGCTGTTTTTT.

This clone was counted a few times. V gene TRBV9 combines with J gene TRBJ2-7, with TRBD1 identical over 7 bases. The CDR3 runs to 15 residues. In germline, CDR1 is SGDLS, CDR2 YYNGEE. V lost 4 bases, J lost 0 bases, and 7 bases stayed unmatched. In DNA, the CDR3 is TGTGCCAGCAGCCCTGGACAGGCCAGCTCCTACGAGCAGTACTTC. Its protein product is CASSPGQASSYEQYF.

The chain couples TRBV19 to TRBJ1-5; D is possibly TRBD1 (6 bases). Germline V gene lookup returns CDR1 LNHDA and CDR2 SQIVND (reference sequence). CDR3 length equals 15 residues. The V gene lost 8 bases and the J gene lost 6 bases, with 20 bases spanning the gap. The CDR3 loop reads CASLEGGGLGQPQHF. CDR3 nucleotide sequence: TGTGCCAGTCTGGAAGGCGGGGGGCTTGGTCAGCCCCAGCATTTT.

The chain couples TRBV7-9 to TRBJ1-2; tentatively, D is TRBD1 (5 bases). V lost 11 bases and J 4 bases, leaving 23 bases between the germline ends. The CDR3 has 15 residues. Germline CDR1 and CDR2: SEHNR and FQNEAQ (reference sequence). As DNA, the CDR3 is TGTGCCGCACGGGTGGGCTCTCAGGGCCCCTATGGCTACACCTTC. It specifies CAARVGSQGPYGYTF.

On this clone itself: The sample carries other DNA sequences with the same CDR3. The chain links TRBV27 to TRBJ2-7; 9 nucleotides agree with TRBD1. The CDR3 extends over 13 amino acids. V lost 6 bases to trimming and J lost 2 bases; unmatched junction nucleotides: 2. The germline gives CDR1 MNHEY, CDR2 SMNVEV (reference sequence). This CDR3 is CASSRTGAYEQYF. The CDR3 nucleotides are TGTGCCAGCAGCCGGACAGGGGCCTACGAGCAGTACTTC.

The chain employs TRBV28 and TRBJ2-7; 11 bases match TRBD2. Germline CDR1 and CDR2: MDHEN and SYDVKM. The CDR3 has 17 residues. V lost 6 bases to trimming and J lost 3 bases; unmatched junction nucleotides: 13. In DNA, the CDR3 is TGTGCCAGCAGATTCACCGGGACTAGCGGAAATTTCTACGAGCAGTACTTC. Its translation is CASRFTGTSGNFYEQYF.

The rearrangement links TRBV18 to TRBJ1-5; D perhaps matches TRBD1 (6 bases). Trimming removed 5 bases from V and 5 bases from J, with 10 bases in between. The germline V gene has CDR1 KGHSH and CDR2 LQKENI. This CDR3 comprises 13 residues. This CDR3 reads CASSRDKDQPQHF. In nucleotides, the CDR3 is TGTGCCAGCTCAAGGGACAAGGATCAGCCCCAGCATTTT.

The chain combines TRBV19 with TRBJ2-1, with TRBD2 matching over 12 bases. Germline assignment: CDR1 LNHDA and CDR2 SQIVND (reference sequence). The CDR3 is 15 residues long. The junction had 7 bases not matched to a gene; V was cut back by 3 bases and J by 10 bases. The DNA of the CDR3 is TGTGCCAGTAGTATTAGACTAGCGGGAGAAGGAGAGCAGTTCTTC. Translating gives CASSIRLAGEGEQFF.

V gene TRBV9 combines with J gene TRBJ1-4; D is ambiguous. Germline loops: CDR1 SGDLS, CDR2 YYNGEE. V was pared by 0 bases and J by 2 bases, with 14 bases between. The CDR3 runs 17 residues. CDR3 sequence (DNA): TGTGCCAGCAGCGTAGAGTCAGGAGGGTCTACTAATGAAAAACTGTTTTTT. Its translation is CASSVESGGSTNEKLFF. Looking up the rest from reference TRBV9 and TRBJ1-4 gives the full variable domain: DSGVTQTPKHLITATGQRVTLRCSPRSGDLSVYWYQQSLDQGLQFLIQYYNGEERAKGNILERFSAQQFPDLHSELNLSSLELGDSALYFCASSVESGGSTNEKLFFGSGTQLSVL.

The chain employs TRBV5-6 and TRBJ1-3, with D tentatively TRBD1 (6 bases). Germline lookup yields CDR1 SGHDT and CDR2 YYEEEE. The length of the CDR3 is 18 residues. The germline V and J ends were trimmed by 3 bases and 2 bases, with 21 bases remaining between them. CDR3 residues: CASSWGGATVGPGNTIYF. CDR3 sequence (DNA): TGTGCCAGCAGCTGGGGGGGCGCTACCGTCGGCCCTGGAAACACCATATATTTT.

V is TRBV2 and J is TRBJ1-6, with D possibly being TRBD1 (5 bases). The CDR3 is 13 amino acids. Germline CDR1 is SNHLY and CDR2 is FYNNEI. V was shortened by 7 bases and J by 8 bases, with 12 bases between the two germline ends. CDR3 DNA: TGTGCCAGCACCCCAGGAGGGGATTCACCCCTCCACTTT. Translated: CASTPGGDSPLHF.

A remark on this clone: Distinct nucleotide sequences in the sample also encode this CDR3. The gene calls are TRBV5-1 and TRBJ1-2, with 7 nucleotides matching TRBD1. CDR3 length: 14 amino acids. The germline V gene has CDR1 SGHRS and CDR2 YFSETQ. The junction had 5 bases not matched to a gene; V was cut back by 4 bases and J by 2 bases. CDR3 DNA sequence: TGCGCCAGCAGCCTCGGACAGGCAAACTATGGCTACACCTTC. It specifies CASSLGQANYGYTF.

The chain recombines TRBV27 with TRBJ2-3; 7 nucleotides line up with TRBD1. Per the germline V gene, CDR1 is MNHEY and CDR2 is SMNVEV (reference sequence). This CDR3 spans 15 amino acids. The ends lost 3 bases at V and 2 bases at J; junction bases unmatched: 5. CDR3: CASSFRDSYTDTQYF. CDR3 nucleotides: TGTGCCAGCAGTTTTAGGGACAGCTACACAGATACGCAGTATTTT.

The chain's CDR3 is CASSSYHGRTVYYEQYF. CDR3 sequence (DNA): TGTGCCAGCAGCTCATATCACGGGCGGACAGTATACTACGAGCAGTACTTC. The chain links TRBV7-2 to TRBJ2-7, with a possible D match to TRBD1 (6 bases). The CDR3 is 17 residues long. V lost 4 bases and J lost 3, with 22 bases in between. Germline lookup yields CDR1 SGHTA and CDR2 FQGNSA. The complete variable domain, with remaining parts taken from reference TRBV7-2 and TRBJ2-7, reads GAGVSQSPSNKVTEKGKDVELRCDPISGHTALYWYRQSLGQGLEFLIYFQGNSAPDKSGLPSDRFSAERTGGSVSTLTIQRTQQEDSAVYLCASSSYHGRTVYYEQYFGPGTRLTVT.

With respect to this clone: In the same sample, other DNA sequences code for this CDR3. The V call is TRBV5-1, the J call TRBJ2-1; TRBD2 matches 11 bases. The V gene end was trimmed by 2 bases and the J gene end by 3 bases; junction bases not matched to a gene: 1. The CDR3 loop spans 15 amino acids. The germline gives CDR1 SGHRS, CDR2 YFSETQ. This chain's CDR3 is CASSLTSGGYNEQFF. As DNA, the CDR3 is TGCGCCAGCAGCTTAACTAGCGGGGGCTACAATGAGCAGTTCTTC. Using reference TRBV5-1 and TRBJ2-1 for the parts outside the CDR3, the full variable domain is KAGVTQTPRYLIKTRGQQVTLSCSPISGHRSVSWYQQTPGQGLQFLFEYFSETQRNKGNFPGRFSGRQFSNSRSEMNVSTLELGDSALYLCASSLTSGGYNEQFFGPGTRLTVL.

In this sample, this clone turned up once. The chain links TRBV20-1 to TRBJ2-7, with D unclear. Germline assignment: CDR1 DFQATT and CDR2 SNEGSKA (reference sequence). CDR3 size: 11 residues. Trimming left V 4 bases short and J 2 bases short, with 6 bases between. CDR3 nucleotide sequence: TGCAGTGCTAACCAGGCCTACGAGCAGTACTTC. Protein: CSANQAYEQYF.

The chain uses TRBV9 and TRBJ2-5; D remains ambiguous. This CDR3 region has 14 residues. Germline values: CDR1 SGDLS, CDR2 YYNGEE. Trimming took 7 bases from V and 1 from J, leaving 14 bases between them. The CDR3 reads CASSYTSRQETQYF. CDR3 coding DNA: TGTGCCAGCTCGTACACCAGTCGCCAAGAGACCCAGTACTTC.

The chain links TRBV7-9 to TRBJ2-5, with 8 bases lining up with TRBD2. The ends lost 4 bases at V and 2 bases at J; junction bases unmatched: 6. This CDR3 is built from 15 residues. Germline V gene sequence: CDR1 SEHNR, CDR2 FQNEAQ (reference sequence). The CDR3 protein is CASSSSGTRQETQYF. CDR3 coding DNA: TGTGCCAGCAGCTCCTCCGGGACTAGACAAGAGACCCAGTACTTC.

The genes are TRBV18 and TRBJ1-3, with TRBD1 identical over 9 bases. The CDR3 has 16 residues. V was pared by 4 bases and J by 2 bases, with 6 bases of the junction left unmatched. Germline CDR1 is KGHSH and CDR2 is LQKENI. CDR3 amino acids: CASSLGQGTPGNTIYF. CDR3 sequence (DNA): TGTGCCAGCTCACTGGGACAGGGAACCCCTGGAAACACCATATATTTT.

This sequence joins TRBV7-9 and TRBJ1-2; 12 positions agree with TRBD1. There are 17 residues in the CDR3. V was clipped by 4 bases and J by 6 bases; unmatched bases: 12. The germline gives CDR1 SEHNR, CDR2 FQNEAQ (reference sequence). Written as DNA, the CDR3 is TGTGCCAGCAGCTCCCGACCGCCGGGACAGGGGGCGCATGGCTACACCTTC. Protein sequence: CASSSRPPGQGAHGYTF.

The chain recombines TRBV7-3 with TRBJ1-6; D ambiguous. From germline, CDR1 is SGHTA and CDR2 FQGTGA. This CDR3 region has 13 residues. Between the trimmed V and J ends, which lost 2 bases and 8 bases, there was a span of 7 bases. The CDR3 DNA is TGTGCCAGCAGCTTACAGGAAGATTCACCCCTCCACTTT. Amino acid sequence: CASSLQEDSPLHF.